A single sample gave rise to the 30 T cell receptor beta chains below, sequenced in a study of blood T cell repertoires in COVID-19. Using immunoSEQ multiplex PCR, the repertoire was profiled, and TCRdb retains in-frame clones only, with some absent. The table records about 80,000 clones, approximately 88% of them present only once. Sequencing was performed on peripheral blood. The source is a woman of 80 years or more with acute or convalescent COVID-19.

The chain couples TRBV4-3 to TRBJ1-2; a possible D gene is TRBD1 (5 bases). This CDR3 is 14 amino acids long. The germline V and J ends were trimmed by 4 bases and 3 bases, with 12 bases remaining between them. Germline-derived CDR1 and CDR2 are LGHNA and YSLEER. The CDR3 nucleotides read TGCGCCAGCAGCCCAGGCGCGGGGGACTATGGCTACACCTTC. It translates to CASSPGAGDYGYTF.

The CDR3 nucleotides are TGTGCCAGCTCACCGATTAGCGGGGCGACCTCCTACAATGAGCAGTTCTTC. As protein: CASSPISGATSYNEQFF. V usage is TRBV18 and J usage is TRBJ2-1, with TRBD2 matching over 8 bases. The V segment lost 3 bases and the J segment 0 bases; nucleotides outside the gene matches: 7. Looked up from germline, CDR1 is KGHSH and CDR2 is LQKENI. The CDR3 loop spans 17 amino acids.

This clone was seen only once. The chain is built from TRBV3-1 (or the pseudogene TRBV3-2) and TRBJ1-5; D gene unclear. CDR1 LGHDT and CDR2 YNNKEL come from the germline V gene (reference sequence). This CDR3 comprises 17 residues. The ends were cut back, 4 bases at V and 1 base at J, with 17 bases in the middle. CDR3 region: CASSPSDRGRSNQPQHF. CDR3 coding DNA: TGTGCCAGCAGCCCCAGTGATCGAGGGCGAAGCAATCAGCCCCAGCATTTT.

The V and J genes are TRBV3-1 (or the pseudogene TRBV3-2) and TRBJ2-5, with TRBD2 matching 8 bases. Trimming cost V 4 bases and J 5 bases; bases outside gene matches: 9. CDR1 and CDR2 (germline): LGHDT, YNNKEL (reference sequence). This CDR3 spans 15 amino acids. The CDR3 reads CASSPPGGFRETQYF. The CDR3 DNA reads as TGTGCCAGCAGCCCGCCGGGGGGGTTTCGGGAGACCCAGTACTTC.

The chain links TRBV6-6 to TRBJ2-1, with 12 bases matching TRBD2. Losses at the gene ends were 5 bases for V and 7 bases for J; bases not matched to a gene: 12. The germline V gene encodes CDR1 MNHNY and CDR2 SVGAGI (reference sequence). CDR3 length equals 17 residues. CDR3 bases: TGTGCCAGCAGTCCTTATTCCGGGACTAGCGGGTTGAATGAGCAGTTCTTC. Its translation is CASSPYSGTSGLNEQFF.

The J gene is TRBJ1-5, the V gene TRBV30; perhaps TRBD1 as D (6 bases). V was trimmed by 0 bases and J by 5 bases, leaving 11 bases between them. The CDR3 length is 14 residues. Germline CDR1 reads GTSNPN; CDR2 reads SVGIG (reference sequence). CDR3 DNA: TGTGCCTGGAGTGTACTGTCAGGGGATCAGCCCCAGCATTTT. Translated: CAWSVLSGDQPQHF.

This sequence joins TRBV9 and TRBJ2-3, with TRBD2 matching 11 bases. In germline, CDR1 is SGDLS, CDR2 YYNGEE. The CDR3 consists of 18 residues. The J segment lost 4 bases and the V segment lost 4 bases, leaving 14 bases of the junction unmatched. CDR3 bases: TGTGCCAGCAGCCCTCAGGCCCCGACTAGCGGGGTGCCAGATACGCAGTATTTT. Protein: CASSPQAPTSGVPDTQYF.

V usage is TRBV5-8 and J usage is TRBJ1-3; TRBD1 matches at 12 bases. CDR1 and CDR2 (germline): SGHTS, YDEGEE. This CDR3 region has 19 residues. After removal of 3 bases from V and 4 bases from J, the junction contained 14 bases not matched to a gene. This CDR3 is CASSSPGQGARRFGNTIYF. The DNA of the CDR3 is TGTGCCAGCAGCTCACCGGGACAGGGGGCGCGAAGATTCGGAAACACCATATATTTT.

CDR3 residues: CAISGRTASALIYGYTF. The CDR3 DNA reads TGTGCCATCAGTGGTAGGACAGCCTCTGCCCTGATCTATGGCTACACCTTC. The V call is TRBV10-3, the J call TRBJ1-2; a possible D gene is TRBD1 (6 bases). Trimming cost V 4 bases and J 4 bases, with 22 bases left between them. The CDR3 totals 17 residues. Germline-derived CDR1 and CDR2 are ENHRY and SYGVKD.

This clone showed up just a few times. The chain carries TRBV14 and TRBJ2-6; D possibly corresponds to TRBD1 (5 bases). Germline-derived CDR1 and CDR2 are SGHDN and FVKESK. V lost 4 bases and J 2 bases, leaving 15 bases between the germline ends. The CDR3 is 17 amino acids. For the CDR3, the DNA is TGTGCCAGCAGCCGGACAACCCTTTGGGCTGGGGCCAACGTCCTGACTTTC. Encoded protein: CASSRTTLWAGANVLTF.

CDR3 residues: CATSNQRGTYGYTF. The DNA for the CDR3 is TGTGCCACCAGCAACCAAAGGGGGACATATGGCTACACCTTC. The J gene is TRBJ1-2, the V gene TRBV15, with D possibly matching TRBD1 (6 bases). Germline V lookup: CDR1 LNHNV, CDR2 YYDKDF (reference sequence). The CDR3 is 14 residues long. V was cut by 4 bases and J by 5 bases, with 14 bases left in between.

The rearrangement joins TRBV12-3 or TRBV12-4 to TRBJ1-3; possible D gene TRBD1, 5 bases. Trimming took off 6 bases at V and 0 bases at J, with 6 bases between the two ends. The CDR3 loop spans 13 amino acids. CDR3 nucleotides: TGTGCCAGCAGAGGGGCCTCTGGAAACACCATATATTTT. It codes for CASRGASGNTIYF.

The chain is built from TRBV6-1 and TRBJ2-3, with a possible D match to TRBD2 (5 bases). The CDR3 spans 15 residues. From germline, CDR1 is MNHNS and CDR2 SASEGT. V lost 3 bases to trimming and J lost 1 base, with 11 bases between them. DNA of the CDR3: TGTGCCAGCAGTGAGAAGTGGGGAGGCACAGATACGCAGTATTTT. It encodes CASSEKWGGTDTQYF.

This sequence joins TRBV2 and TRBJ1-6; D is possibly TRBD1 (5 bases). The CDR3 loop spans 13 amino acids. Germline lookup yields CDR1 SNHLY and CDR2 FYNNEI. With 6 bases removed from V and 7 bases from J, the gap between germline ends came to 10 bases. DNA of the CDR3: TGTGCCAGCAGGACAGACACCAATTCACCCCTCCACTTT. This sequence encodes CASRTDTNSPLHF.

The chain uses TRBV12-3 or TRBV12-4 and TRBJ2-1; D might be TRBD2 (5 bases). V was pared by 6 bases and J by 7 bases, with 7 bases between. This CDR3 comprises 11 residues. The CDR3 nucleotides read TGTGCCAGCAGACTAGAGAATGAGCAGTTCTTC. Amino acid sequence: CASRLENEQFF.

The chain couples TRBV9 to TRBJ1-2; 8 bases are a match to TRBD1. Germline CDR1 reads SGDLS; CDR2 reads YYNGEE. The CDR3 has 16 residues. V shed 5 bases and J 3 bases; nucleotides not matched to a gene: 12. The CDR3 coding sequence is TGTGCCAGCAGTGGGAGCCAGGGGGCGCAGGACTATGGCTACACCTTC. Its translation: CASSGSQGAQDYGYTF.

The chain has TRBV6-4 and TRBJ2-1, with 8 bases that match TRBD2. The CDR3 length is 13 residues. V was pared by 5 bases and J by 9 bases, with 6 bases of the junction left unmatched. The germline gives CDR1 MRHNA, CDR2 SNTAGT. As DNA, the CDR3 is TGTGCCAGCAGTCTCTTGGCGGGGGGTGAGCAGTTCTTC. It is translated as CASSLLAGGEQFF.

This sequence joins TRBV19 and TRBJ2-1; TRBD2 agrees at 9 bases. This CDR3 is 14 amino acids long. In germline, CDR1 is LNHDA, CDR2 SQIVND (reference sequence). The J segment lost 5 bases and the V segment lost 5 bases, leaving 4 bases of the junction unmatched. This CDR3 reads CASSRTSADNEQFF. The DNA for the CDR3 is TGTGCCAGTAGTCGGACTAGCGCGGACAATGAGCAGTTCTTC.

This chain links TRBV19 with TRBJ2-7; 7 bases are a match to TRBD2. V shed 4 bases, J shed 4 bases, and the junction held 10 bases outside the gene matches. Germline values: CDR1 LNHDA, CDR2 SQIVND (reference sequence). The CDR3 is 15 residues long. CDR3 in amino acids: CASSREGTPDYEQYF. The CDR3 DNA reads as TGTGCCAGTAGTAGGGAGGGGACCCCTGATTACGAGCAGTACTTC.

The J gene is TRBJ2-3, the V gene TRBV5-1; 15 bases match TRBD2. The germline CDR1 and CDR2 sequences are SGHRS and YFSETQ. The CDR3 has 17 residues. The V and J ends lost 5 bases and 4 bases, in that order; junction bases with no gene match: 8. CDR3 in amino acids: CASSLRTSGGAPDTQYF. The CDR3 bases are TGCGCCAGCAGTTTGCGGACTAGCGGGGGGGCCCCAGATACGCAGTATTTT.

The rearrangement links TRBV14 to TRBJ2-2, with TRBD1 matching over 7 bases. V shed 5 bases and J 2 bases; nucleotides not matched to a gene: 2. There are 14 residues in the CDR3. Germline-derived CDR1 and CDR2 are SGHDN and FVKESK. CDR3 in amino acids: CASSRDRNTGELFF. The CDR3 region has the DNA TGTGCCAGCAGCAGGGACAGAAACACCGGGGAGCTGTTTTTT. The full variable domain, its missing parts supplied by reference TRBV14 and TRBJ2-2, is EAGVTQFPSHSVIEKGQTVTLRCDPISGHDNLYWYRRVMGKEIKFLLHFVKESKQDESGMPNNRFLAERTGGTYSTLKVQPAELEDSGVYFCASSRDRNTGELFFGEGSRLTVL.

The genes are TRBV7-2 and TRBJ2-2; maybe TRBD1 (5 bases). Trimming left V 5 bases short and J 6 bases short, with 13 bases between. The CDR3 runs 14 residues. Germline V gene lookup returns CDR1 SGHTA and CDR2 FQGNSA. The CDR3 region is CASSPGILAGELFF. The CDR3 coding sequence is TGTGCCAGCAGCCCAGGGATACTTGCCGGGGAGCTGTTTTTT. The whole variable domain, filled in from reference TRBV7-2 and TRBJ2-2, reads GAGVSQSPSNKVTEKGKDVELRCDPISGHTALYWYRQSLGQGLEFLIYFQGNSAPDKSGLPSDRFSAERTGGSVSTLTIQRTQQEDSAVYLCASSPGILAGELFFGEGSRLTVL.

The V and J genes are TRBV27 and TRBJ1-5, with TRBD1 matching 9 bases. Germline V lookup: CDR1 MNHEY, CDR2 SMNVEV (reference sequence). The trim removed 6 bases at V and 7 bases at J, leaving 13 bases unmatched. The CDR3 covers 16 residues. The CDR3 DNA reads TGTGCCAGCAGCTACCGCACAGGGGGCAGGGGCCAGCCCCAGCATTTT. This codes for CASSYRTGGRGQPQHF.

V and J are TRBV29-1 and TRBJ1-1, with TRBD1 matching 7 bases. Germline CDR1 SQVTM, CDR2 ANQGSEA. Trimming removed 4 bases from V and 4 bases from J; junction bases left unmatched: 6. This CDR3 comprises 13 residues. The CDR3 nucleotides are TGCAGCGTTGCGGCAGGGGGGTTCACTGAAGCTTTCTTT. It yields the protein CSVAAGGFTEAFF.

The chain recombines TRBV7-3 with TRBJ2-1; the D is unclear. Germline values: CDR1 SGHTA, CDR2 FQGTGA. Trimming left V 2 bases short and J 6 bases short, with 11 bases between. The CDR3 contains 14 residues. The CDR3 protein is CASSLEDRANEQFF. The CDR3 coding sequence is TGTGCCAGCAGCTTAGAGGATCGAGCCAATGAGCAGTTCTTC.

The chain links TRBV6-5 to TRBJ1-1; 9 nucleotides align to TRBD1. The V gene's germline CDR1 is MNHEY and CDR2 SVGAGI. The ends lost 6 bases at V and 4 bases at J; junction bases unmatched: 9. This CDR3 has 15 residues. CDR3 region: CASRRDRERGTEAFF. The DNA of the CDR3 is TGTGCCAGCAGGCGGGACAGGGAAAGGGGCACTGAAGCTTTCTTT.

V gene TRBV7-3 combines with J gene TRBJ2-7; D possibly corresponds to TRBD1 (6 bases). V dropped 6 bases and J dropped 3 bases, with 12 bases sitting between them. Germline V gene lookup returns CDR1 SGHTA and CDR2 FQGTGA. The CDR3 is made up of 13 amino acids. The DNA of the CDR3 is TGTGCCAGCAGGTCGGGACACAGCTACGAGCAGTACTTC. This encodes CASRSGHSYEQYF.

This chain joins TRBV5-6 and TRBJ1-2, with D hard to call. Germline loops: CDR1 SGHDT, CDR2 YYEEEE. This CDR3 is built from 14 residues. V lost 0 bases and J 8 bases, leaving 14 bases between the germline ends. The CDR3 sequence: CASSLAPQQLGYTF. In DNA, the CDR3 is TGTGCCAGCAGCTTGGCCCCCCAACAGTTAGGCTACACCTTC. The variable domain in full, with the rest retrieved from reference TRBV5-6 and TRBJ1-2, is DAGVTQSPTHLIKTRGQQVTLRCSPKSGHDTVSWYQQALGQGPQFIFQYYEEEERQRGNFPDRFSGHQFPNYSSELNVNALLLGDSALYLCASSLAPQQLGYTFGSGTRLTVV.

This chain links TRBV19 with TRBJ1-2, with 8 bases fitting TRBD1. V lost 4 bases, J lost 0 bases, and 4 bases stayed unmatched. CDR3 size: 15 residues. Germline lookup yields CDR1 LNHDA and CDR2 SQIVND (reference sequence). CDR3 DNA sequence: TGTGCCAGTAGTAGACAGGGGCCAGCTAACTATGGCTACACCTTC. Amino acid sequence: CASSRQGPANYGYTF.

CDR3 region: CASSRIQQGNTEAFF. The CDR3 DNA is TGTGCCAGCAGCCGGATACAACAGGGAAACACTGAAGCTTTCTTT. The V and J genes are TRBV7-2 and TRBJ1-1; D perhaps matches TRBD1 (6 bases). The CDR3 sequence is 15 residues long. V was shortened by 5 bases and J by 2 bases, with 15 bases between the two germline ends. Germline CDR1 reads SGHTA; CDR2 reads FQGNSA.